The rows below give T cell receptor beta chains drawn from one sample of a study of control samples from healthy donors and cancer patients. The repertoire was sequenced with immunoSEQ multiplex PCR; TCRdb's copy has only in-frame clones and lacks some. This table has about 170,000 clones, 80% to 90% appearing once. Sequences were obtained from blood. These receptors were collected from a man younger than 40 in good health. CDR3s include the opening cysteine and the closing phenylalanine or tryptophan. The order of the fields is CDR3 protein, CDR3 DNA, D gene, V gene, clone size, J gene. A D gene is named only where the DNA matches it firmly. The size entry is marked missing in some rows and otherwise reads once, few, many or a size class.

CDR3 protein: CAISEKGHPNYGYTF
CDR3 DNA: TGTGCCATCAGTGAGAAGGGACACCCGAACTATGGCTACACCTTC
D gene: .
V gene: TRBV10-3
clone size: once
J gene: TRBJ1-2

CDR3 protein: CASRGQINQPQHF
CDR3 DNA: TGTGCCAGCCGAGGACAAATCAATCAGCCCCAGCATTTT
D gene: .
V gene: TRBV2
clone size: .
J gene: TRBJ1-5

CDR3 protein: CASRGGGPTNEKLFF
CDR3 DNA: TGCGCCAGCCGCGGGGGAGGGCCAACTAATGAAAAACTGTTTTTT
D gene: .
V gene: TRBV5-1
clone size: once
J gene: TRBJ1-4

CDR3 protein: CASSPSDRVEQYF
CDR3 DNA: TGTGCCAGCTCACCTTCAGACAGGGTCGAGCAGTACTTC
D gene: TRBD1
V gene: TRBV18
clone size: .
J gene: TRBJ2-7

CDR3 protein: CASSEFKDRLDSPLHF
CDR3 DNA: TGTGCCAGCAGTGAATTTAAGGACAGGTTGGATTCACCCCTCCACTTT
D gene: TRBD1
V gene: TRBV2
clone size: .
J gene: TRBJ1-6

CDR3 protein: CASSRSGRGTYEQYF
CDR3 DNA: TGTGCCAGCAGCCGTAGCGGGAGAGGGACCTACGAGCAGTACTTC
D gene: TRBD2
V gene: TRBV28
clone size: .
J gene: TRBJ2-7

CDR3 protein: CASSISPSHGDNSPLHF
CDR3 DNA: TGTGCCAGTAGTATAAGTCCATCACATGGAGATAATTCACCCCTCCACTTT
D gene: .
V gene: TRBV19
clone size: .
J gene: TRBJ1-6

CDR3 protein: CASSEGTVDTGELFF
CDR3 DNA: TGTGCCAGCAGCGAAGGGACAGTAGACACCGGGGAGCTGTTTTTT
D gene: TRBD1
V gene: TRBV5-5
clone size: .
J gene: TRBJ2-2

CDR3 protein: CASSSRTVNTEAFF
CDR3 DNA: TGTGCCAGTAGTAGTCGGACAGTGAACACTGAAGCTTTCTTT
D gene: .
V gene: TRBV19
clone size: .
J gene: TRBJ1-1

CDR3 protein: CATSPAGARDNEQFF
CDR3 DNA: TGTGCCACCAGTCCCGCGGGGGCAAGGGACAATGAGCAGTTCTTC
D gene: .
V gene: TRBV24-1
clone size: .
J gene: TRBJ2-1

CDR3 protein: CSARRGQGDYGYTF
CDR3 DNA: TGCAGCGCCCGTAGGGGGCAGGGGGACTATGGCTACACCTTC
D gene: TRBD1
V gene: TRBV29-1
clone size: .
J gene: TRBJ1-2

CDR3 protein: CASSPQGGAGELFF
CDR3 DNA: TGTGCCAGCAGTCCCCAGGGGGGAGCGGGGGAGCTGTTTTTT
D gene: .
V gene: TRBV2
clone size: once
J gene: TRBJ2-2

CDR3 protein: CAISGPGRRNSLGYTF
CDR3 DNA: TGTGCCATCAGTGGGCCAGGACGCAGGAACTCCCTTGGCTACACCTTC
D gene: .
V gene: TRBV10-3
clone size: .
J gene: TRBJ1-2

CDR3 protein: CASGRHQETQYF
CDR3 DNA: TGTGCCAGCGGACGACACCAAGAGACCCAGTACTTC
D gene: .
V gene: TRBV28
clone size: once
J gene: TRBJ2-5

CDR3 protein: CASQDRMRGNEKLFF
CDR3 DNA: TGTGCCAGCCAGGACAGGATGAGGGGTAATGAAAAACTGTTTTTT
D gene: TRBD1
V gene: TRBV2
clone size: once
J gene: TRBJ1-4

CDR3 protein: CASSRGQGMNSPLHF
CDR3 DNA: TGTGCCAGCTCGAGGGGGCAGGGAATGAATTCACCCCTCCACTTT
D gene: TRBD1
V gene: TRBV27
clone size: .
J gene: TRBJ1-6

CDR3 protein: CASSDRAGAPMDSPLHF
CDR3 DNA: TGTGCCAGCAGTGATAGAGCAGGGGCACCTATGGATTCACCCCTCCACTTT
D gene: .
V gene: TRBV6-1
clone size: .
J gene: TRBJ1-6

CDR3 protein: CASSFSGDTEAFF
CDR3 DNA: TGCGCCAGCAGCTTTTCAGGGGACACTGAAGCTTTCTTT
D gene: .
V gene: TRBV5-1
clone size: .
J gene: TRBJ1-1

CDR3 protein: CASSPRARNEQFF
CDR3 DNA: TGTGCCAGCAGTCCCAGGGCGCGCAATGAGCAGTTCTTC
D gene: .
V gene: TRBV2
clone size: .
J gene: TRBJ2-1

CDR3 protein: CASSFTGTSVSYEQYF
CDR3 DNA: TGTGCCAGCAGCTTCACCGGGACTAGCGTGTCCTACGAGCAGTACTTC
D gene: TRBD2
V gene: TRBV7-2
clone size: .
J gene: TRBJ2-7

CDR3 protein: CAISQGQGSYGYTF
CDR3 DNA: TGTGCCATCAGCCAGGGACAGGGGAGCTATGGCTACACCTTC
D gene: TRBD1
V gene: TRBV10-3
clone size: .
J gene: TRBJ1-2

CDR3 protein: CASRTGYNEQFF
CDR3 DNA: TGTGCCAGCAGAACAGGATACAATGAGCAGTTCTTC
D gene: .
V gene: TRBV28
clone size: .
J gene: TRBJ2-1

CDR3 protein: CASGNRVSYEQYF
CDR3 DNA: TGTGCCAGCGGGAACAGGGTCTCCTACGAGCAGTACTTC
D gene: .
V gene: TRBV2
clone size: .
J gene: TRBJ2-7